The entry that follows covers one T cell receptor beta chain sequence. Repertoires were generated with immunoSEQ multiplex PCR, while TCRdb's copy carries only in-frame clones and drops some. This sample has about 130,000 clones; about nine tenths occur once, and the top ten carry under 3%. The germline V gene has CDR1 SNHLY and CDR2 FYNNEI. Trimming removed 6 bases from V and 5 bases from J; junction bases left unmatched: 4. The CDR3 extends over 13 amino acids. This record comes from a study of control samples from healthy donors and cancer patients. This sequence originates from a man in his forties in good health. V usage is TRBV2 and J usage is TRBJ2-3; 8 bases are a match to TRBD2. The sequencing input was blood. CDR3 loop: CASSSGTRDTQYF. In DNA, the CDR3 is TGTGCCAGCAGCTCTGGGACTAGAGATACGCAGTATTTT.